The rows below give T cell receptor beta chains drawn from one sample of a study of T-cell memory formation after mild COVID-19. TCRdb re-called the 5' RACE reads through MiXCR, storing one row per CDR3 protein. Of about 280,000 distinct CDR3 sequences listed, roughly 8.2% are singletons. The sequencing sample was made of PBMCs or a T cell subset sorted from them (not recorded which). The receptors were gathered from a man between 18 and 35 years old who had mild COVID-19 (a few samples of this study predate the infection). Cell type and time point are not known. CDR3s include the opening cysteine and the closing phenylalanine or tryptophan. D genes are given only for firm matches. Clone size, where shown, is once, few, many, or a class for clones that have expanded.

j_call	d_call	v_call	clone_size	cdr3_nt	cdr3_aa
TRBJ2-2	TRBD1	TRBV10-3	once	TGTGCCATGCGGACAGGGACGGGCGGGGAGCTGTTTTTT	CAMRTGTGGELFF
TRBJ1-1	NA	TRBV12-3/TRBV12-4	many	TGTGCCAGCAGCCCAACCAGGGGTGAAGCTTTCTTT	CASSPTRGEAFF
TRBJ2-5	NA	TRBV7-2	NA	TGTGCCAGCAGCTTAGCGCTCAGACAAGAGACCCAGTACTTC	CASSLALRQETQYF
TRBJ2-1	NA	TRBV28	few	TGTGCCAGCACCCCCCGTGGTGGCGTCAATGAGCAGTTCTTC	CASTPRGGVNEQFF
TRBJ2-3	TRBD2	TRBV7-2	few	TGTGCCAGCAGCTTAGTAGCGTGGAGCGGGGGGCGGACAGATACGCAGTATTTT	CASSLVAWSGGRTDTQYF
TRBJ2-5	TRBD1	TRBV6-6	few	TGTGCCAGCAGTTACAGGGGACAGGGGAAAAGGGAGACCCAGTACTTC	CASSYRGQGKRETQYF
TRBJ2-1	TRBD2	TRBV5-6	NA	TGTGCCAGCAGCTCGGGGGGGTTGCGGCTTGGGCAGTTCTTC	CASSSGGLRLGQFF
TRBJ1-1	NA	TRBV28	NA	TGTGCCAGCATACATACGGGTTCGTGGGCTTTCTTT	CASIHTGSWAFF
TRBJ2-3	TRBD2	TRBV6-2/TRBV6-3	few	TGTGCCAGCGGGAGGGCTAACGCGGATACGCAGTATTTT	CASGRANADTQYF
TRBJ2-3	NA	TRBV4-1	many	TGCGCCAGCAGCCAAGATCGGGGACACGGGCCAGATACGCAGTATTTT	CASSQDRGHGPDTQYF
TRBJ2-2	NA	TRBV29-1	many	TGCAGCGTTGAGGGGTCCACCGGGGAGCTGTTTTTT	CSVEGSTGELFF
TRBJ2-1	TRBD2	TRBV20-1	NA	TGCAGTGCTAGAATTAGCGGGGGGGCTTGGGATGAGCAGTTCTTC	CSARISGGAWDEQFF
TRBJ2-3	TRBD2	TRBV10-3	few	TGTGCCATCAGTGAACCTAAAACTGGCGGGAGATACACAGATACGCAGTATTTT	CAISEPKTGGRYTDTQYF
TRBJ2-5	TRBD2	TRBV7-9	NA	TGTGCCAGCAGCTTTAGCTTCGGGACTAGACAAGAGACCCAGTACTTC	CASSFSFGTRQETQYF
TRBJ1-1	NA	TRBV18	few	TGTGCCAGCCGCCGGGAACCTATGAACACTGAAGCTTTCTTT	CASRREPMNTEAFF
TRBJ1-1	NA	TRBV12-3/TRBV12-4	NA	TGTGCCAGCATCCGAGGGGAGGGGCCAGCCACTGAAGCTTTCTTT	CASIRGEGPATEAFF
TRBJ2-7	TRBD1	TRBV6-6	NA	TGTGCCAGCAGCCACACGGACAGGGGGCTTGAGCAGTACTTC	CASSHTDRGLEQYF
TRBJ2-5	TRBD2	TRBV5-1	few	TGCGCCAGCAGCTTGGTGACTAGCGGGGGGCTTGAGACCCAGTACTTC	CASSLVTSGGLETQYF
TRBJ1-4	NA	TRBV4-2	few	TGTGCCAGCAGCCAAAATGTCCAAATTAGGGAAAAACTGTTTTTT	CASSQNVQIREKLFF
TRBJ2-5	NA	TRBV29-1	NA	TGCAGCGCCACCCGGGGTAGCGCTGGGGAGACCCAGTACTTC	CSATRGSAGETQYF
TRBJ2-3	NA	TRBV5-5	NA	TGTGCCAGCAGCCCGGGACGGCGCTCGGATACGCAGTATTTT	CASSPGRRSDTQYF
TRBJ2-3	NA	TRBV6-5	few	TGTGCCAGCAGTTACTCGTACAGGGCTGGCACAGATACGCAGTATTTT	CASSYSYRAGTDTQYF
TRBJ1-4	TRBD1	TRBV7-2	NA	TGTGCCAGCAGCGCCAACAGGGGCACTAATGAAAAACTGTTTTTT	CASSANRGTNEKLFF
TRBJ1-5	TRBD1	TRBV12-3/TRBV12-4	many	TGTGCCAGCAGTTCTCGGACAGGGACGATCAATCAGCCCCAGCATTTT	CASSSRTGTINQPQHF
TRBJ2-6	TRBD1	TRBV19	many	TGTGCCAGTAGCACCCCGGACAGGGGGACCTCCCCTGGGGCCAACGTCCTGACTTTC	CASSTPDRGTSPGANVLTF
TRBJ1-5	NA	TRBV24-1	few	TGTGCCACCAGTGATTCCCGGCAGGCCGTTAATCAGCCCCAGCATTTT	CATSDSRQAVNQPQHF
TRBJ1-1	NA	TRBV2	few	TGTGCCAGTTTAGACAGGTCTCCGAAAGCTTTCTTT	CASLDRSPKAFF
TRBJ2-5	NA	TRBV7-3	NA	TGTGCCAGCAGCTCCGACCCAGCTCAAGAGACCCAGTACTTC	CASSSDPAQETQYF